The present TCR beta chain was sequenced within a study of metastatic and nonmetastatic thyroid tumors. TCRdb ran MiXCR on the PCR reads. The sample carries 2,000 to 2,500 clones, approximately 11% recorded once. Treatment of any kind had been given to no patient before thyroid surgery. This clone occurred a few times. Its antigen is unknown. Study-wide findings and caveats: Compared with benign nodules, malignant thyroid tumors were reported to have significantly higher TCR beta diversity in both blood and tumor.

The TCR comes from a female donor with papillary thyroid cancer or a benign thyroid nodule (not recorded which). Some clones in this sample may be carry-over from other donors' samples. Sequencing input: tumor tissue.

CDR3: CASSYRGSGSSGQYF. The CDR3 region has the DNA TGTGCCAGCAGTTACCGGGGTAGCGGGAGTTCGGGGCAGTACTTC. V gene TRBV6-2 or TRBV6-3 combines with J gene TRBJ2-7; 9 bases align to TRBD2. The V and J ends lost 2 bases and 9 bases, in that order; junction bases with no gene match: 11. Germline CDR1 MNHEY, CDR2 SVGEGT. The CDR3 length is 15 residues.